These 14 T cell receptor beta chains were sequenced from one sample in a study of regulatory T cells in long-lasting Graves disease. According to the study, TCR beta libraries were built with iRepertoire HTBI primers and CDR3-region Arm-PCR. TCRdb redid the calling of the multiplex PCR reads with MiXCR, one entry per CDR3 protein. Of hundreds of thousands of distinct CDR3 sequences in the sample, about 16% are singletons; the top ten hold around a sixth. The time point was: newly diagnosed GD, antithyroid drugs for less than 3 months. There was RNA extracted from PBMCs, and the TCR library was made from it. Another study also made use of these data, one on T cells in Graves' hyperthyroidism and ophthalmopathy.

Sequenced material: peripheral blood mononuclear cells (PBMCs), taken at new diagnosis, from a patient treated with antithyroid drugs. These receptors were taken from a woman in her twenties or thirties with Graves disease.

In regard to this clonotype: A far bigger clonotype differs at one base, so this is likely a read error. The chain is built from TRBV7-9 and TRBJ2-3; D call uncertain. This CDR3 has 12 amino acids. Per germline, CDR1 SEHNR and CDR2 FQNEAQ (reference sequence). V was shortened by 5 bases and J by 9 bases, with 12 bases between the two germline ends. The CDR3 bases are TGTGCCAGCAGCGCCGGGTCCAGGACGCAGTATTTT. Its protein product is CASSAGSRTQYF.

This clonotype occurred many times. V and J are TRBV7-2 and TRBJ2-2; 7 bases align to TRBD1. Germline V CDR1 and CDR2: SGHTA, FQGNSA. This CDR3 has 15 residues. V shed 5 bases and J 1 base; nucleotides not matched to a gene: 4. CDR3 residues: CASSRQGWNTGELFF. The CDR3 bases are TGTGCCAGCAGCCGACAGGGTTGGAACACCGGGGAGCTGTTTTTT.

As regards this clonotype: A read error is the likely source, as a far larger clone sits one nucleotide away. V usage is TRBV27 and J usage is TRBJ2-1, with no clear D. This CDR3 contains 12 residues. From germline, CDR1 is MNHEY and CDR2 SMNVEV (reference sequence). DNA of the CDR3: TGTGCCTGCAGTCTCCTCTACAATGAGCAGTTCTTC. Its protein is CACSLLYNEQFF.

V gene TRBV29-1 combines with J gene TRBJ2-5; TRBD1 matches at 7 bases. The trim removed 4 bases at V and 5 bases at J, leaving 4 bases unmatched. The CDR3 is 12 residues long. Germline V gene sequence: CDR1 SQVTM, CDR2 ANQGSEA. The CDR3 loop is CSVGQGWETQYF. The CDR3 region has the DNA TGCAGCGTTGGACAGGGATGGGAGACCCAGTACTTC.

The chain is built from TRBV9 and TRBJ2-5; tentative D call: TRBD2 (6 bases). Trimming pared 0 bases from V and 3 bases from J, leaving 9 bases between. The germline gives CDR1 SGDLS, CDR2 YYNGEE. The CDR3 loop spans 14 amino acids. The CDR3 nucleotides are TGTGCCAGCAGCGTAGAAGGGGAGGAAGAGACCCAGTACTTC. Protein product: CASSVEGEEETQYF.

This clonotype has at least ten counts. The chain has TRBV2 and TRBJ2-4; D unresolved. CDR1 SNHLY and CDR2 FYNNEI come from the germline V gene. This CDR3 region has 11 residues. Trimming stripped 1 base from V and 6 bases from J, with 1 base between. As DNA, the CDR3 is TGTGCCAGCAGTGAAGGAAACATTCAGTACTTC. Amino acids: CASSEGNIQYF.

This clonotype has at least ten counts. The chain couples TRBV2 to TRBJ1-2, with no clear D. Trimming left V 8 bases short and J 0 bases short, with 7 bases between. The CDR3 spans 12 residues. The germline gives CDR1 SNHLY, CDR2 FYNNEI. CDR3 sequence: CASSRPNYGYTF. CDR3 nucleotide sequence: TGTGCCAGCTCACGACCTAACTATGGCTACACCTTC.

This clonotype occurred many times. The chain links TRBV6-2 or TRBV6-3 to TRBJ2-5, with D possibly being TRBD1 or TRBD2 (6 bases each). CDR3 length: 17 amino acids. Germline CDR1 MNHEY, CDR2 SVGEGT. V dropped 6 bases and J dropped 1 base, with 21 bases sitting between them. This chain's CDR3 is CASRGARRGGFQETQYF. The CDR3 DNA reads as TGTGCCAGCAGGGGGGCCCGTCGCGGAGGGTTCCAAGAGACCCAGTACTTC.

The genes are TRBV9 and TRBJ1-2; D unresolved. Germline lookup yields CDR1 SGDLS and CDR2 YYNGEE. The V gene lost 3 bases and the J gene lost 8 bases, with 14 bases spanning the gap. The CDR3 is 13 residues long. This CDR3 is CASSAQSHIGYTF. The CDR3, as DNA: TGTGCCAGCAGCGCCCAGAGTCACATAGGCTACACCTTC.

This clonotype has a count of ten or more. This rearrangement joins TRBV29-1 to TRBJ2-1, with 9 bases that match TRBD2. CDR1 is SQVTM and CDR2 is ANQGSEA in the germline V gene. Unmatched junction bases numbered 6, after V lost 3 bases and J lost 3 bases. The CDR3 spans 15 residues. The CDR3 region is CSVEIAGVIYNEQFF. The DNA of the CDR3 is TGCAGCGTTGAGATAGCGGGAGTGATCTACAATGAGCAGTTCTTC.

This clonotype was counted between two and nine times. The chain recombines TRBV10-3 with TRBJ2-7; D tentatively fits TRBD1 or TRBD2 (5 bases each). CDR3 length equals 12 residues. V was pared by 10 bases and J by 3 bases, with 13 bases between. Germline assignment: CDR1 ENHRY and CDR2 SYGVKD. CDR3 in amino acids: CASNRDGYEQYF. For the CDR3, the DNA is TGTGCCAGCAACCGGGACGGCTACGAGCAGTACTTC.

The genes are TRBV9 and TRBJ2-1, with D perhaps matching TRBD1 or TRBD2 (5 bases each). The CDR3 spans 12 residues. Germline CDR1 and CDR2: SGDLS and YYNGEE. V was pared by 7 bases and J by 4 bases, with 9 bases between. CDR3 region: CASRDQYNEQFF. The CDR3 region has the DNA TGTGCCAGCCGGGACCAATACAATGAGCAGTTCTTC. The full variable domain, with the rest looked up from reference TRBV9 and TRBJ2-1, is DSGVTQTPKHLITATGQRVTLRCSPRSGDLSVYWYQQSLDQGLQFLIQYYNGEERAKGNILERFSAQQFPDLHSELNLSSLELGDSALYFCASRDQYNEQFFGPGTRLTVL.

This clonotype was detected only a few times. The V call is TRBV15, the J call TRBJ2-3; TRBD2 agrees at 8 bases. CDR1 and CDR2 from the germline V gene are LNHNV and YYDKDF (reference sequence). The trim removed 3 bases at V and 2 bases at J, leaving 10 bases unmatched. There are 17 residues in the CDR3. The CDR3 reads CATSRSRGGVNTDTQYF. Written as DNA, the CDR3 is TGTGCCACCAGCAGGTCCCGGGGGGGAGTAAACACAGATACGCAGTATTTT.

This clonotype was observed a handful of times. V gene TRBV27 combines with J gene TRBJ2-4; the D is unclear. The CDR3 is 15 residues long. Trimming cost V 8 bases and J 2 bases, with 16 bases left between them. The germline V gene encodes CDR1 MNHEY and CDR2 SMNVEV (reference sequence). CDR3: CASATKWGTKNIQYF. In DNA form, the CDR3 reads TGTGCCAGCGCAACCAAATGGGGTACCAAAAACATTCAGTACTTC.